This T cell receptor (beta chain) emerged from a study of breast tumors, draining lymph nodes, adjacent tissues. This CDR3 has 14 amino acids. CDR1 and CDR2 from the germline V gene are SGHRS and YFSETQ. Unmatched junction bases numbered 9, after V lost 5 bases and J lost 5 bases. General study results and limits: Compared with lymph nodes, tumors were less diverse; compared with nontumor tissue, more. Luminal-like breast cancer showed significantly higher tumor–nontumor repertoire similarity than basal-like. Tumor T cell lymph node origin was a supported hypothesis, not proven. Most tumor T cells seemingly derive from lymph node, then expand in tumor.

This clonotype has a count of ten or more. The target antigen is unknown. TCRdb re-analysed the multiplex PCR reads in MiXCR, keeping a single row per CDR3 protein. The table shows approximately 210,000 distinct CDR3 sequences, with nearly 35% occurring only once. Breast cancer patients provided tissue from their axillary draining lymph nodes. The TCR was taken from a female donor with breast cancer. Some clones in this sample may be carry-over from other donors' samples. Sequenced input: axillary lymph node tissue. This chain uses TRBV5-1 with TRBJ2-5; 7 bases match TRBD2. CDR3 DNA sequence: TGCGCCAGCAGGCGGGCGGGAGAGTATGAGACCCAGTACTTC. It translates to CASRRAGEYETQYF. The full variable domain, in which reference TRBV5-1 and TRBJ2-5 provide the parts outside the CDR3, is KAGVTQTPRYLIKTRGQQVTLSCSPISGHRSVSWYQQTPGQGLQFLFEYFSETQRNKGNFPGRFSGRQFSNSRSEMNVSTLELGDSALYLCASRRAGEYETQYFGPGTRLLVL.